This T cell receptor beta chain emerged from a study of blood T cell repertoires in COVID-19. Measured with immunoSEQ multiplex PCR; TCRdb has only the in-frame clones, and not every one. The table includes about 120,000 clones, approximately 71% detected once. This clone was seen a single time. The origin of this receptor is a human donor in a cohort sampled during active COVID-19. Material: peripheral blood.

CDR3 coding DNA: TGTGCCAGCAGCCAACGGAGCTACGAGCAGTACTTC. This translates into CASSQRSYEQYF. The chain has TRBV14 and TRBJ2-7; the D is unclear. The V end lost 2 bases, the J end lost 3 bases, and 5 bases lay between the germline ends. The CDR3 totals 12 residues. The germline CDR1 and CDR2 sequences are SGHDN and FVKESK.